These T cell receptor beta chains were read from a single sample in a study of response to subunit inactivated influenza vaccine. TCRdb processed the RT-PCR reads anew with MiXCR; each CDR3 protein has one entry. The table records 300,000 to 350,000 distinct CDR3 sequences, approximately 23% of them present only once. The input for sequencing was PBMCs from blood, taken about 20 months after vaccination. The source of these receptors is a man aged 45 to 70 who received an inactivated influenza vaccine. The CDR3 runs from the conserved cysteine through the conserved F or W. D genes are given only for firm matches. The size entry is marked missing in some rows and otherwise reads once, few, many or a size class.

j_call: TRBJ2-3; clone_size: -; v_call: TRBV4-2; d_call: TRBD2; cdr3_nt: TGTGCCAGCAGCCAAGATGGCGGGAGTGGGGCAGATACGCAGTATTTT; cdr3_aa: CASSQDGGSGADTQYF
j_call: TRBJ2-7; clone_size: -; v_call: TRBV5-1; d_call: -; cdr3_nt: TGCGCCAGCAGCTACCGGACATTTACCTACGAGCAGTACTTC; cdr3_aa: CASSYRTFTYEQYF
j_call: TRBJ2-1; clone_size: -; v_call: TRBV20-1; d_call: -; cdr3_nt: TGCAGTGGCCGGTGGGCGGGAATCCAGTTCTTC; cdr3_aa: CSGRWAGIQFF
j_call: TRBJ1-4; clone_size: -; v_call: TRBV20-1; d_call: TRBD1; cdr3_nt: TGCAGTGCGCTGGACAGGGGTGTAGAAAAACTGTTTTTT; cdr3_aa: CSALDRGVEKLFF
j_call: TRBJ2-1; clone_size: -; v_call: TRBV29-1; d_call: -; cdr3_nt: TGCAGCGTTGAAGGCGTGGCGGGATCCTACAATGAGCAGTTCTTC; cdr3_aa: CSVEGVAGSYNEQFF
j_call: TRBJ1-2; clone_size: -; v_call: TRBV28; d_call: TRBD1; cdr3_nt: TGTGCCAGCCGTAGGGGGACAGGCTCTTATGGCTACACCTTC; cdr3_aa: CASRRGTGSYGYTF
j_call: TRBJ1-1; clone_size: once; v_call: TRBV6-2/TRBV6-3; d_call: -; cdr3_nt: TGTGCCAGCGGCAAGGCAAACACTGAAGCTTTCTTT; cdr3_aa: CASGKANTEAFF
j_call: TRBJ1-1; clone_size: -; v_call: TRBV30; d_call: -; cdr3_nt: TGTGCCTGGAGCAGAGACGGGGGGACTGAAGCTTTCTTT; cdr3_aa: CAWSRDGGTEAFF
j_call: TRBJ1-1; clone_size: -; v_call: TRBV20-1; d_call: -; cdr3_nt: TGCAGTGCCCCAAGGGCAGGGCGGGCTTTCTTT; cdr3_aa: CSAPRAGRAFF
j_call: TRBJ1-5; clone_size: few; v_call: TRBV6-5; d_call: -; cdr3_nt: TGTGCCAGCAGCTTACAGGGTGTGGGCAATCAGCCCCAGCATTTT; cdr3_aa: CASSLQGVGNQPQHF
j_call: TRBJ1-2; clone_size: few; v_call: TRBV3-1; d_call: TRBD1; cdr3_nt: TGTGCCAGCAGCTCCCGTGGTATGGGCAGGGGGTCTAACTATGGCTACACCTTC; cdr3_aa: CASSSRGMGRGSNYGYTF
j_call: TRBJ2-3; clone_size: few; v_call: TRBV7-8; d_call: -; cdr3_nt: TGTGCCAGCAGCAAAAGGGCCCCGGTGGACCCCACAGATACGCAGTATTTT; cdr3_aa: CASSKRAPVDPTDTQYF
j_call: TRBJ2-6; clone_size: -; v_call: TRBV4-3; d_call: -; cdr3_nt: TGCGCCAGCAGCCAAGACAGCTCTGGGGCCAACGTCCTGACTTTC; cdr3_aa: CASSQDSSGANVLTF
j_call: TRBJ1-5; clone_size: -; v_call: TRBV28; d_call: -; cdr3_nt: TGTGCCAGCAGTAGCCCCCAGGGTAATAGCAATCAGCCCCAGCATTTT; cdr3_aa: CASSSPQGNSNQPQHF
j_call: TRBJ1-5; clone_size: -; v_call: TRBV4-2; d_call: -; cdr3_nt: TGTGCCAGCAGCCAACTTAGGGGCCCGGGCAGCAATCAGCCCCAGCATTTT; cdr3_aa: CASSQLRGPGSNQPQHF